What follows is one T cell receptor beta chain and its context. Here immunoSEQ multiplex PCR was the method, and the copy in TCRdb shows in-frame clones only, minus some. Of about 270,000 clones listed, approximately 84% are singletons. The data derive from a study of blood T cell repertoires in COVID-19. Across the study: The samples span acute and convalescent COVID-19 from the United States, Italy and Spain.

Germline assignment: CDR1 MNHEY and CDR2 SVGAGI. Trimming took 0 bases from V and 5 from J, leaving 10 bases between them. The CDR3 length is 14 residues. The sequenced sample was peripheral blood. The source of this sequence is a human donor in a cohort sampled during active COVID-19. The chain carries TRBV6-5 and TRBJ2-5; TRBD2 is a possible D gene (6 bases). The CDR3 here is CASSYSARGETQYF. CDR3 coding DNA: TGTGCCAGCAGTTACTCGGCTCGGGGGGAGACCCAGTACTTC.